Below are 32 T cell receptor beta chains sequenced from a single sample in a study of T cell responses to AZD1222 COVID-19 vaccine. Profiling relied on immunoSEQ multiplex PCR, and the TCRdb table lists in-frame clones only, not all of them. The data contain 150,000 or so clones, over 75% of them seen just once; the ten biggest clones take up about 7%. The sample in question was peripheral blood, obtained on day 0 of AZD1222 vaccination. Receptor source: an adult in good health.

The V and J genes are TRBV7-2 and TRBJ2-3; TRBD1 matches 7 bases. CDR3 size: 15 residues. The ends lost 5 bases at V and 4 bases at J; junction bases unmatched: 9. Germline V gives CDR1 SGHTA, CDR2 FQGNSA. The CDR3 coding sequence is TGTGCCAGCAGCCAAGGGGTAGGGGGCGCAGATACGCAGTATTTT. Translation: CASSQGVGGADTQYF.

The chain uses TRBV10-3 and TRBJ2-3; unclear D gene. V was shortened by 6 bases and J by 4 bases, with 14 bases between the two germline ends. The CDR3 contains 14 residues. The V gene's germline CDR1 is ENHRY and CDR2 SYGVKD. In DNA, the CDR3 is TGTGCCATCAGCTCCCCGGGCAACGCAGATACGCAGTATTTT. Its translation is CAISSPGNADTQYF.

This clone was recorded only once. V gene TRBV12-3 or TRBV12-4 combines with J gene TRBJ2-1; 9 bases are shared with TRBD1. This CDR3 spans 13 amino acids. After removal of 8 bases from V and 4 bases from J, the junction contained 3 bases not matched to a gene. The DNA of the CDR3 is TGTGCCAGCCGGGACAGGGTATACAATGAGCAGTTCTTC. Its protein product is CASRDRVYNEQFF.

The J gene is TRBJ1-5, the V gene TRBV4-1; D perhaps matches TRBD1 (6 bases). The CDR3 is 16 amino acids. Germline loops: CDR1 MGHRA, CDR2 YSYEKL. Trimming pared 3 bases from V and 2 bases from J, leaving 14 bases between. CDR3 amino acids: CASSQDAGVRNQPQHF. The CDR3 DNA sequence: TGCGCCAGCAGCCAGGATGCAGGGGTGCGCAATCAGCCCCAGCATTTT.

The rearrangement links TRBV6-5 to TRBJ2-4; D remains unclear. Per the germline V gene, CDR1 is MNHEY and CDR2 is SVGAGI. This CDR3 has 14 residues. Trimming took 0 bases from V and 8 from J, leaving 11 bases between them. The CDR3 region has the DNA TGTGCCAGCAGTTACTCGATGGGTCGGGACATTCAGTACTTC. This gives the protein CASSYSMGRDIQYF.

The J gene is TRBJ2-7, the V gene TRBV11-2; weak D call: TRBD1 (5 bases). Germline V CDR1 and CDR2: SGHAT, FQNNGV. CDR3 size: 13 residues. Trimming took off 1 base at V and 6 bases at J, with 10 bases between the two ends. The CDR3 loop reads CASSLVPQGEQYF. CDR3 nucleotide sequence: TGTGCCAGCAGCTTAGTTCCCCAGGGCGAGCAGTACTTC.

The rearrangement joins TRBV15 to TRBJ1-4; D uncertain. Trimming took 0 bases from V and 0 from J, leaving 8 bases between them. CDR3 length equals 16 residues. CDR1 and CDR2 (germline): LNHNV, YYDKDF (reference sequence). DNA of the CDR3: TGTGCCACCAGCAGAGACAGGCTTGCAACTAATGAAAAACTGTTTTTT. This codes for CATSRDRLATNEKLFF.

This chain links TRBV11-2 with TRBJ1-5, with a tentative D call TRBD1 (5 bases). CDR3 length: 15 residues. V was clipped by 5 bases and J by 5 bases, with 16 bases between them. Germline V CDR1 and CDR2: SGHAT, FQNNGV. CDR3 sequence: CASSPMPGQDQPQHF. The CDR3 DNA reads TGTGCCAGCAGCCCGATGCCAGGGCAGGATCAGCCCCAGCATTTT.

V is TRBV3-1 (or the pseudogene TRBV3-2) and J is TRBJ1-2; maybe TRBD1 (6 bases). CDR1 is LGHDT and CDR2 is YNNKEL in the germline V gene (reference sequence). This CDR3 has 12 residues. V was pared by 3 bases and J by 8 bases, with 10 bases between. CDR3 amino acids: CASSQGARGYTF. The DNA for the CDR3 is TGTGCCAGCAGCCAGGGGGCGAGGGGCTACACCTTC.

CDR3 DNA sequence: TGTGCCAGCAGTGAAGGACAGGGCTCCTACAATGAGCAGTTCTTC. Its protein product is CASSEGQGSYNEQFF. V is TRBV6-1 and J is TRBJ2-1; 7 bases match TRBD1. The V and J ends lost 1 base and 0 bases, in that order; junction bases with no gene match: 0. The CDR3 is 15 amino acids. The germline gives CDR1 MNHNS, CDR2 SASEGT.

The rearrangement uses TRBV6-5 and TRBJ1-1; tentatively, D is TRBD1 (6 bases). Trimming shortened V by 6 bases and J by 0 bases, and 11 bases separated the two germline ends. CDR1 and CDR2 (germline): MNHEY, SVGAGI. The length of the CDR3 is 14 residues. The chain's CDR3 is CASSSGALNTEAFF. Written as DNA, the CDR3 is TGTGCCAGCAGCTCGGGGGCACTGAACACTGAAGCTTTCTTT.

In regard to this clone: The same CDR3 also results from other DNA sequences found in this sample. This sequence joins TRBV5-1 and TRBJ2-3; D call uncertain. CDR3 length equals 16 residues. Germline CDR1 SGHRS, CDR2 YFSETQ. With 0 bases removed from V and 2 bases from J, the gap between germline ends came to 13 bases. CDR3 residues: CASSLGQAASTDTQYF. For the CDR3, the DNA is TGCGCCAGCAGCTTGGGTCAGGCCGCATCCACAGATACGCAGTATTTT.

The chain links TRBV11-2 to TRBJ1-2, with D uncertain. The CDR3 extends over 13 amino acids. Germline lookup yields CDR1 SGHAT and CDR2 FQNNGV. Trimming pared 7 bases from V and 4 bases from J, leaving 13 bases between. CDR3 in DNA: TGTGCCAGCAATCCGGGCCTGGCCTATGGCTACACCTTC. This translates into CASNPGLAYGYTF.

The V gene is TRBV7-9, the J gene TRBJ1-1; D possibly corresponds to TRBD1 (5 bases). CDR3 size: 11 residues. Trimming cost V 6 bases and J 4 bases, with 6 bases left between them. CDR1 is SEHNR, CDR2 FQNEAQ, per germline (reference sequence). The CDR3 DNA reads as TGTGCCAGCAGTAGGGGCACTGAAGCTTTCTTT. Encoded protein: CASSRGTEAFF.

The genes are TRBV27 and TRBJ1-6, with a weak D call TRBD1 (5 bases). Trimming shortened V by 0 bases and J by 6 bases, and 12 bases separated the two germline ends. CDR1 MNHEY and CDR2 SMNVEV come from the germline V gene (reference sequence). The CDR3 loop spans 16 amino acids. CDR3 region: CASSLSFQGPNSPLHF. The CDR3 DNA sequence: TGTGCCAGCAGTTTATCGTTCCAGGGCCCTAATTCACCCCTCCACTTT.

This chain joins TRBV9 and TRBJ1-5; tentative D call: TRBD1 (5 bases). V was shortened by 2 bases and J by 5 bases, with 14 bases between the two germline ends. The CDR3 runs 15 residues. Germline V gene sequence: CDR1 SGDLS, CDR2 YYNGEE. Here the CDR3 reads CASSVTGGRDQPQHF. The CDR3 region has the DNA TGTGCCAGCAGCGTGACCGGGGGTCGTGATCAGCCCCAGCATTTT.

This chain connects TRBV11-3 to TRBJ2-7, with D perhaps matching TRBD2 (7 bases). The CDR3 is made up of 15 amino acids. V was shortened by 1 base and J by 6 bases, with 16 bases between the two germline ends. Looked up from germline, CDR1 is SGHNT and CDR2 is YENEEA. CDR3 nucleotide sequence: TGTGCCAGCAGCTTAGGTGGGGGGGCAGGGCGCGAGCAGTACTTC. This encodes CASSLGGGAGREQYF.

This rearrangement joins TRBV21-1 to TRBJ2-7; the D segment call TRBD2 is taken from the table without a DNA check. TRBV21-1 is tagged as a pseudogene. The length of the CDR3 is 15 residues. CDR3 DNA: TGTGCCAGCAGCGGCCTAGTGGGTTTCCCCTACGAGCAGTACTTC. It translates to CASSGLVGFPYEQYF.

The V call is TRBV30, the J call TRBJ2-5; D may be TRBD2 (6 bases). The V end lost 4 bases, the J end lost 5 bases, and 11 bases lay between the germline ends. The CDR3 has 12 residues. Looked up from germline, CDR1 is GTSNPN and CDR2 is SVGIG (reference sequence). CDR3 bases: TGTGCCTGGACCGGGACTTGGGAGACCCAGTACTTC. Protein: CAWTGTWETQYF.

This clone was picked up a small number of times. J is TRBJ1-1 and V is TRBV10-1; 8 bases are shared with TRBD1. Per germline, CDR1 WNHNN and CDR2 SYGVQD (reference sequence). After removal of 0 bases from V and 4 bases from J, the junction contained 10 bases not matched to a gene. The CDR3 runs to 17 residues. Written as DNA, the CDR3 is TGCGCCAGCAGTGAGTCTACAGGGGGATTTTCTACCACTGAAGCTTTCTTT. It specifies CASSESTGGFSTTEAFF.

This clone was recorded once. The V call is TRBV6-6, the J call TRBJ1-5; D not certain. The germline CDR1 and CDR2 sequences are MNHNY and SVGAGI (reference sequence). V dropped 8 bases and J dropped 7 bases, with 9 bases sitting between them. The CDR3 sequence is 11 residues long. In nucleotides, the CDR3 is TGTGCCAGCGGGAAGGAGCAGCCCCAGCATTTT. Translated: CASGKEQPQHF.

The gene calls are TRBV18 and TRBJ1-1, with 8 positions matching TRBD1. After removal of 3 bases from V and 3 bases from J, the junction contained 6 bases not matched to a gene. The CDR3 runs 15 residues. Germline V CDR1 and CDR2: KGHSH, LQKENI. The CDR3 DNA reads TGTGCCAGCTCACCGCAGGGGGCAGAAGACACTGAAGCTTTCTTT. It specifies CASSPQGAEDTEAFF.

The CDR3 DNA is TGTGCCAGCAGCGCCGGGACAGGACCCCTTGGGCAGTACTTC. It is translated as CASSAGTGPLGQYF. The rearrangement joins TRBV9 to TRBJ2-7, with 8 bases aligning to TRBD1. The V and J ends lost 3 bases and 9 bases, in that order; junction bases with no gene match: 11. The CDR3 consists of 14 residues. Germline-derived CDR1 and CDR2 are SGDLS and YYNGEE.

This clone was detected a few times. The rearrangement uses TRBV24-1 and TRBJ2-2; tentatively, D is TRBD2 (7 bases). The CDR3 length is 15 residues. The germline V gene has CDR1 KGHDR and CDR2 SFDVKD. V lost 7 bases and J lost 5, with 16 bases in between. The CDR3 loop is CATRAGNRETGELFF. The DNA for the CDR3 is TGTGCCACCAGAGCGGGGAACAGGGAGACCGGGGAGCTGTTTTTT.

The V and J genes are TRBV18 and TRBJ1-4; TRBD1 is a possible D gene (5 bases). CDR1 KGHSH and CDR2 LQKENI come from the germline V gene. The CDR3 covers 14 residues. V lost 6 bases and J 1 base, leaving 9 bases between the germline ends. The CDR3 DNA reads TGTGCCAGCTCGGAGGGGTTAACTAATGAAAAACTGTTTTTT. Its protein product is CASSEGLTNEKLFF.

V gene TRBV6-5 combines with J gene TRBJ2-3; D is uncertain. The germline gives CDR1 MNHEY, CDR2 SVGAGI. This CDR3 region has 12 residues. Trimming pared 4 bases from V and 6 bases from J, leaving 8 bases between. The CDR3, as DNA: TGTGCCAGCAGTTCAACTTCCGATACGCAGTATTTT. Encoded protein: CASSSTSDTQYF.

This clone was recorded a few times. The V gene is TRBV23-1, the J gene TRBJ1-5, with D tentatively TRBD1 (5 bases). TRBV23-1 is recorded as an ORF, its role being uncertain. The CDR3 is made up of 15 amino acids. Between the trimmed V and J ends, which lost 4 bases and 7 bases, there was a span of 17 bases. The CDR3 DNA follows: TGCGCCAGCAGTCTCCCCCAGGACAAGAAACAGCCCCAGCATTTT. Translation gives CASSLPQDKKQPQHF.

This chain joins TRBV3-1 (or the pseudogene TRBV3-2) and TRBJ1-1; D remains ambiguous. V gave up 2 bases and J gave up 2 bases, with 9 bases separating them. From germline, CDR1 is LGHDT and CDR2 YNNKEL (reference sequence). This CDR3 is built from 14 residues. The CDR3 DNA reads as TGTGCCAGCAGCCAAACAGTTATAAACACTGAAGCTTTCTTT. Protein product: CASSQTVINTEAFF.

The rearrangement links TRBV19 to TRBJ1-1; D might be TRBD1 (6 bases). The germline V gene has CDR1 LNHDA and CDR2 SQIVND (reference sequence). CDR3 length: 12 residues. Trimming pared 5 bases from V and 7 bases from J, leaving 11 bases between. The CDR3 reads CASSGRGVEAFF. In nucleotides, the CDR3 is TGTGCCAGTAGTGGGAGGGGGGTTGAAGCTTTCTTT.

The V call is TRBV5-8, the J call TRBJ1-2; TRBD1 agrees at 7 bases. Germline-derived CDR1 and CDR2 are SGHTS and YDEGEE. The V segment lost 3 bases and the J segment 4 bases; nucleotides outside the gene matches: 6. This CDR3 comprises 14 residues. The CDR3 coding sequence is TGTGCCAGCAGCTCCGGGACAGAGATCTATGGCTACACCTTC. As protein: CASSSGTEIYGYTF.

V usage is TRBV23-1 and J usage is TRBJ1-2; no firm D call. TRBV23-1 is known as an ORF, though its function is uncertain. CDR3 size: 18 residues. V was pared by 2 bases and J by 7 bases, with 26 bases between. The DNA of the CDR3 is TGCGCCAGCAGTCAAGTATCAGGCGTGAAGGGAGAGTTGGGTGGCTACACCTTC. It codes for CASSQVSGVKGELGGYTF.

The V call is TRBV28, the J call TRBJ1-4, with 9 bases matching TRBD1. Per the germline V gene, CDR1 is MDHEN and CDR2 is SYDVKM. This CDR3 has 14 residues. Unmatched junction bases numbered 3, after V lost 3 bases and J lost 7 bases. DNA for the CDR3: TGTGCCAGCAGTTTTTCGGGACAGGGTGAAAAACTGTTTTTT. This sequence encodes CASSFSGQGEKLFF.